This T cell receptor (beta chain) was recorded in a study of T cell responses to AZD1222 COVID-19 vaccine. On the study more broadly: Both about-4-week and about-12-week second-dose recipients were combined.

The CDR3 consists of 15 residues. Germline assignment: CDR1 MNHNY and CDR2 SVGAGI (reference sequence). Trimming shortened V by 0 bases and J by 4 bases, and 12 bases separated the two germline ends. Comments on this clone: What it recognizes is unknown.

The table came from immunoSEQ multiplex PCR; TCRdb's copy has only in-frame clones and leaves some out. Of some 55,000 clones in the sample, more than 70% were seen once. The study's findings and limits: Scientists sampled the repertoires only once the peak T cell response had passed.

The gene calls are TRBV6-6 and TRBJ1-2; D unresolved. The sequencing used peripheral blood, collected on day 0 of AZD1222 vaccination. The sequence was obtained from an adult in good health. The CDR3 region has the DNA TGTGCCAGCAGTTACTCTCCAGAGAGCAGCTATGGCTACACCTTC. Its translation: CASSYSPESSYGYTF.